The rows below give T cell receptor beta chains drawn from one sample of a study of T cells in tumors and immune-related adverse events. Sequenced by immunoSEQ multiplex PCR; TCRdb stores in-frame clones only, minus some. Of 20,000 to 25,000 clones listed, under 95% are singletons. Sequenced here: lymph node tissue, sampled from a patient treated with anti-PD-1 therapy. The receptor source for this set is a female donor with metastatic renal cell carcinoma. Both conserved end residues are part of each CDR3. Each record gives: clone size, J gene, D gene, V gene, CDR3 protein, CDR3 DNA. A D gene is named only where the DNA matches it firmly. Clone size appears in some rows only: once, few, many, or a class for an expanded clone.

clone_size: .; j_call: TRBJ1-2; d_call: .; v_call: TRBV7-6; cdr3_aa: CASSSPGGVGGYTF; cdr3_nt: TGTGCCAGCAGCTCCCCCGGGGGGGTCGGTGGCTACACCTTC
clone_size: once; j_call: TRBJ1-5; d_call: .; v_call: TRBV19; cdr3_aa: CASSPRQVIQPQHF; cdr3_nt: TGTGCCAGTAGTCCTAGACAGGTCATTCAGCCCCAGCATTTT
clone_size: once; j_call: TRBJ2-7; d_call: .; v_call: TRBV11-3; cdr3_aa: CASRQTGYEQYF; cdr3_nt: TGTGCCAGCAGGCAAACAGGCTACGAGCAGTACTTC
clone_size: .; j_call: TRBJ2-1; d_call: .; v_call: TRBV11-3; cdr3_aa: CASSPVGNPYNEQFF; cdr3_nt: TGTGCCAGCAGCCCAGTGGGTAACCCCTACAATGAGCAGTTCTTC
clone_size: .; j_call: TRBJ2-5; d_call: .; v_call: TRBV11-2; cdr3_aa: CASSPQGGQETQYF; cdr3_nt: TGTGCCAGCAGCCCCCAGGGGGGACAAGAGACCCAGTACTTC
clone_size: .; j_call: TRBJ2-7; d_call: .; v_call: TRBV21-1; cdr3_aa: CASSYPEQYF; cdr3_nt: TGTGCCAGCAGCTACCCTGAGCAGTACTTC
clone_size: .; j_call: TRBJ1-1; d_call: .; v_call: TRBV7-9; cdr3_aa: CASSYGTQAFF; cdr3_nt: TGTGCCAGCAGTTACGGGACGCAAGCTTTCTTT
clone_size: .; j_call: TRBJ2-5; d_call: .; v_call: TRBV11-3; cdr3_aa: CASSLDGKGSETQYF; cdr3_nt: TGTGCCAGCAGCTTAGACGGAAAGGGATCGGAGACCCAGTACTTC
clone_size: once; j_call: TRBJ2-3; d_call: TRBD2; v_call: TRBV15; cdr3_aa: CATSPGLAGDTDTQYF; cdr3_nt: TGTGCCACCAGCCCCGGACTAGCGGGGGACACAGATACGCAGTATTTT
clone_size: .; j_call: TRBJ2-7; d_call: TRBD2; v_call: TRBV10-1; cdr3_aa: CASRASGSYEQYF; cdr3_nt: TGCGCCTCTCGGGCTAGCGGATCGTACGAGCAGTACTTC
clone_size: .; j_call: TRBJ1-1; d_call: .; v_call: TRBV30; cdr3_aa: CAWSDGIHTEAFF; cdr3_nt: TGTGCCTGGAGTGACGGAATACACACTGAAGCTTTCTTT
clone_size: few; j_call: TRBJ1-4; d_call: .; v_call: TRBV5-8; cdr3_aa: CASSFGFSGEKLFF; cdr3_nt: TGTGCCAGCAGCTTTGGCTTTTCCGGTGAAAAACTGTTTTTT
clone_size: .; j_call: TRBJ2-1; d_call: TRBD2; v_call: TRBV6-5; cdr3_aa: CASTLLARNEQFF; cdr3_nt: TGTGCCAGCACCTTACTAGCGCGGAATGAGCAGTTCTTC
clone_size: .; j_call: TRBJ1-3; d_call: .; v_call: TRBV6-5; cdr3_aa: CASSYTASGNTIYF; cdr3_nt: TGTGCCAGCAGTTACACAGCCTCTGGAAACACCATATATTTT
clone_size: .; j_call: TRBJ2-7; d_call: TRBD2; v_call: TRBV5-1; cdr3_aa: CASSLGSTGGVVYEQYF; cdr3_nt: TGCGCCAGCAGCTTAGGCTCGACGGGAGGAGTGGTGTACGAGCAGTACTTC
clone_size: .; j_call: TRBJ2-1; d_call: .; v_call: TRBV2; cdr3_aa: CASETSLSEQFF; cdr3_nt: TGTGCCTCGGAGACTAGTTTGAGTGAGCAGTTCTTC
clone_size: once; j_call: TRBJ2-1; d_call: .; v_call: TRBV7-8; cdr3_aa: CASSLGTRRQRNEQFF; cdr3_nt: TGTGCCAGCAGCTTAGGAACTAGAAGGCAACGCAATGAGCAGTTCTTC
clone_size: .; j_call: TRBJ2-1; d_call: .; v_call: TRBV5-6; cdr3_aa: CASSLGGPTSYNEQFF; cdr3_nt: TGTGCCAGCAGCTTGGGGGGTCCTACTTCCTACAATGAGCAGTTCTTC
clone_size: .; j_call: TRBJ2-7; d_call: .; v_call: TRBV11-2; cdr3_aa: CASPTSFSFYEQYF; cdr3_nt: TGTGCCAGTCCAACATCGTTCTCCTTCTACGAGCAGTACTTC
clone_size: .; j_call: TRBJ2-7; d_call: .; v_call: TRBV29-1; cdr3_aa: CSVVRRDGQEQYF; cdr3_nt: TGCAGCGTTGTTAGACGGGACGGTCAGGAGCAGTACTTC
clone_size: .; j_call: TRBJ2-1; d_call: TRBD2; v_call: TRBV19; cdr3_aa: CASSPSGVGEQFF; cdr3_nt: TGTGCCAGTAGTCCTAGCGGGGTAGGGGAGCAGTTCTTC
clone_size: .; j_call: TRBJ2-7; d_call: TRBD1; v_call: TRBV5-1; cdr3_aa: CASSSQQGSYEQYF; cdr3_nt: TGCGCCAGCAGCTCACAACAGGGGTCCTACGAGCAGTACTTC
clone_size: .; j_call: TRBJ2-5; d_call: TRBD1; v_call: TRBV7-2; cdr3_aa: CASSLDRGSQETQYF; cdr3_nt: TGTGCCAGCAGCCTCGACAGGGGCTCGCAAGAGACCCAGTACTTC
clone_size: .; j_call: TRBJ1-1; d_call: .; v_call: TRBV19; cdr3_aa: CASKEGWVNTEAFF; cdr3_nt: TGTGCCAGTAAGGAGGGGTGGGTGAACACTGAAGCTTTCTTT
clone_size: .; j_call: TRBJ1-5; d_call: TRBD1; v_call: TRBV7-2; cdr3_aa: CASSPRQGSQPQHF; cdr3_nt: TGTGCCAGCAGCCCCCGACAGGGGAGCCAGCCCCAGCATTTT
clone_size: once; j_call: TRBJ2-5; d_call: .; v_call: TRBV10-3; cdr3_aa: CAISVDKETQYF; cdr3_nt: TGTGCCATCAGTGTAGATAAAGAGACCCAGTACTTC
clone_size: few; j_call: TRBJ2-2; d_call: .; v_call: TRBV19; cdr3_aa: CASIWSGELFF; cdr3_nt: TGTGCCAGTATCTGGTCCGGGGAGCTGTTTTTT
clone_size: .; j_call: TRBJ2-1; d_call: .; v_call: TRBV23-1; cdr3_aa: CASSQSSRIYNEQFF; cdr3_nt: TGCGCCAGCAGTCAATCGAGCAGAATTTACAATGAGCAGTTCTTC
clone_size: .; j_call: TRBJ2-5; d_call: .; v_call: TRBV28; cdr3_aa: CASSLPISGLQETQYF; cdr3_nt: TGTGCCAGCAGTTTACCGATTAGCGGCCTCCAAGAGACCCAGTACTTC
clone_size: once; j_call: TRBJ2-3; d_call: TRBD2; v_call: TRBV18; cdr3_aa: CASSPPRGAGDTQYF; cdr3_nt: TGTGCCAGCTCACCACCGCGGGGGGCAGGAGATACGCAGTATTTT
clone_size: .; j_call: TRBJ2-7; d_call: TRBD1; v_call: TRBV15; cdr3_aa: CATSREQGGGYEQYF; cdr3_nt: TGTGCCACCAGCAGAGAACAGGGGGGCGGCTACGAGCAGTACTTC
clone_size: once; j_call: TRBJ2-7; d_call: .; v_call: TRBV11-3; cdr3_aa: CASSSGGSSYEQYF; cdr3_nt: TGTGCCAGCAGCTCGGGGGGCAGCTCCTACGAGCAGTACTTC
clone_size: .; j_call: TRBJ2-7; d_call: TRBD1; v_call: TRBV2; cdr3_aa: CAYLTGATYEQYF; cdr3_nt: TGTGCCTACCTGACAGGGGCCACCTACGAGCAGTACTTC
clone_size: .; j_call: TRBJ2-4; d_call: .; v_call: TRBV29-1; cdr3_aa: CSVVLGGSESGIQYF; cdr3_nt: TGCAGCGTAGTATTGGGGGGATCGGAGTCCGGCATTCAGTACTTC
clone_size: .; j_call: TRBJ1-2; d_call: .; v_call: TRBV29-1; cdr3_aa: CSATGPHSYGYTF; cdr3_nt: TGCAGCGCCACGGGACCGCACTCCTATGGCTACACCTTC
clone_size: .; j_call: TRBJ1-4; d_call: .; v_call: TRBV5-4; cdr3_aa: CASSLMGRTTNEKLFF; cdr3_nt: TGTGCCAGCAGCTTGATGGGACGTACGACTAATGAAAAACTGTTTTTT
clone_size: .; j_call: TRBJ2-1; d_call: TRBD2; v_call: TRBV5-1; cdr3_aa: CASSLGGTSFNEQFF; cdr3_nt: TGCGCCAGCAGCTTGGGTGGGACTAGCTTCAATGAGCAGTTCTTC
clone_size: once; j_call: TRBJ1-1; d_call: TRBD1; v_call: TRBV5-4; cdr3_aa: CASSATPGQQNTEAFF; cdr3_nt: TGTGCCAGCAGCGCTACTCCGGGACAGCAGAACACTGAAGCTTTCTTT
clone_size: .; j_call: TRBJ1-5; d_call: .; v_call: TRBV19; cdr3_aa: CASKSVSSGQPQHF; cdr3_nt: TGTGCCAGTAAGTCAGTCTCAAGTGGTCAGCCCCAGCATTTT
clone_size: .; j_call: TRBJ1-4; d_call: .; v_call: TRBV11-3; cdr3_aa: CASSSTRGGTNEKLFF; cdr3_nt: TGTGCCAGCAGCTCGACGAGGGGAGGCACTAATGAAAAACTGTTTTTT
clone_size: .; j_call: TRBJ2-1; d_call: TRBD1; v_call: TRBV2; cdr3_aa: CASSEGGTAYNEQFF; cdr3_nt: TGTGCCAGCAGTGAAGGGGGGACAGCCTACAATGAGCAGTTCTTC
clone_size: .; j_call: TRBJ2-7; d_call: .; v_call: TRBV11-2; cdr3_aa: CASSQIAAGTYEQYF; cdr3_nt: TGTGCCAGCAGCCAAATCGCAGCGGGTACCTACGAGCAGTACTTC